Listed below are T cell receptor beta chains from one sample, sequenced in a study of vaccination effects on CD4 cells after COVID-19. Here immunoSEQ multiplex PCR was the method, and the copy in TCRdb shows in-frame clones only, minus some. This sample carries about 46,000 clones, about 70% of them seen once, and the ten largest clones take under 7%. Their recognized antigens are unknown. Sequenced here: CD4+ T cells from PBMCs cultured without peptide, sampled after COVID-19 vaccination. Receptors originate from a human donor who had a prior SARS-CoV-2 infection. CDR3s include the opening cysteine and the closing phenylalanine or tryptophan. A D gene is named only where the DNA matches it firmly. Expanded clones get a size class; other rows say once, few or many, or leave the size out.

d_gene: TRBD2
v_gene: TRBV25-1
j_gene: TRBJ2-1
abundance: few
CDR3nt: TGTGCCAGCAGTGCCCAACCGGGACTAGGATCCGGGGAGCAGTTCTTC
CDR3aa: CASSAQPGLGSGEQFF

d_gene: TRBD1
v_gene: TRBV7-2
j_gene: TRBJ2-5
abundance: NA
CDR3nt: TGTGCCAGCAGCCTACAGAACAGGGGTCAAGAGACCCAGTACTTC
CDR3aa: CASSLQNRGQETQYF

d_gene: NA
v_gene: TRBV11-2
j_gene: TRBJ2-1
abundance: once
CDR3nt: TGTGCCAGCAGACCCGTCTCGGGCCCTAGGTATTACAATGAGCAGTTCTTC
CDR3aa: CASRPVSGPRYYNEQFF

d_gene: TRBD1
v_gene: TRBV27
j_gene: TRBJ1-6
abundance: few
CDR3nt: TGTGCCAGCAGTCTAGACAGGGACTATTCACCCCTCCACTTT
CDR3aa: CASSLDRDYSPLHF

d_gene: NA
v_gene: TRBV6-5
j_gene: TRBJ1-3
abundance: NA
CDR3nt: TGTGCCAGCAGTTACGGGCTGAGGGTAGCCGGAAACACCATATATTTT
CDR3aa: CASSYGLRVAGNTIYF

d_gene: TRBD1
v_gene: TRBV14
j_gene: TRBJ2-6
abundance: NA
CDR3nt: TGTGCCAGCAGTCCCACGCCGGGACAGAGCTCTGGGGCCAACGTCCTGACTTTC
CDR3aa: CASSPTPGQSSGANVLTF

d_gene: TRBD1
v_gene: TRBV7-9
j_gene: TRBJ2-1
abundance: few
CDR3nt: TGTGCAGTACGGACAGGGGGTAACAATGAGCAGTTCTTC
CDR3aa: CAVRTGGNNEQFF

d_gene: NA
v_gene: TRBV7-9
j_gene: TRBJ2-5
abundance: NA
CDR3nt: TGTGCCAGCAGCTTAATTACGGGGAGCCAAGAGACCCAGTACTTC
CDR3aa: CASSLITGSQETQYF

d_gene: TRBD2
v_gene: TRBV18
j_gene: TRBJ2-7
abundance: NA
CDR3nt: TGTGCCAGCTCACCATCCGTCCAGGTAGCGGGTCTCGCGACTTACGAGCAGTACTTC
CDR3aa: CASSPSVQVAGLATYEQYF

d_gene: TRBD2
v_gene: TRBV30
j_gene: TRBJ2-1
abundance: NA
CDR3nt: TGTGCCTGGAGTGGCCGTCTAGCGGGAGGAGACAATGAGCAGTTCTTC
CDR3aa: CAWSGRLAGGDNEQFF

d_gene: TRBD1
v_gene: TRBV19
j_gene: TRBJ2-1
abundance: NA
CDR3nt: TGTGCCAGTAGTATAGCGGACAGGGAATCCTACAATGAGCAGTTCTTC
CDR3aa: CASSIADRESYNEQFF

d_gene: NA
v_gene: TRBV19
j_gene: TRBJ1-1
abundance: NA
CDR3nt: TGTGCCAGTACTGGTTTCAGGGACACTGAAGCTTTCTTT
CDR3aa: CASTGFRDTEAFF

d_gene: NA
v_gene: TRBV11-2
j_gene: TRBJ1-1
abundance: few
CDR3nt: TGTGCCAGCAGCCCCTGGGCGAACACTGAAGCTTTCTTT
CDR3aa: CASSPWANTEAFF

d_gene: NA
v_gene: TRBV12-3/TRBV12-4
j_gene: TRBJ2-7
abundance: NA
CDR3nt: TGTGCCAGCAGTTTCCTAAGGCACGAGCAGTACTTC
CDR3aa: CASSFLRHEQYF

d_gene: TRBD1
v_gene: TRBV11-1
j_gene: TRBJ1-6
abundance: NA
CDR3nt: TGTGCCAGCAGCTTCCTTCAGGGGGCGTCTTCACCCCTCCACTTT
CDR3aa: CASSFLQGASSPLHF

d_gene: TRBD2
v_gene: TRBV7-3
j_gene: TRBJ2-2
abundance: NA
CDR3nt: TGTGCCAGCACCCTCCGGGGGGGGGTTTCCGGGGAGCTGTTTTTT
CDR3aa: CASTLRGGVSGELFF

d_gene: TRBD2
v_gene: TRBV27
j_gene: TRBJ2-3
abundance: few
CDR3nt: TGTGCCAGCAGTTTAGTAGCGGGAGAAGATACGCAGTATTTT
CDR3aa: CASSLVAGEDTQYF

d_gene: NA
v_gene: TRBV30
j_gene: TRBJ1-4
abundance: NA
CDR3nt: TGTGCCTGGAGTGTAGGCCCGACGGGGGAAAAACTGTTTTTT
CDR3aa: CAWSVGPTGEKLFF

d_gene: NA
v_gene: TRBV7-6
j_gene: TRBJ2-3
abundance: NA
CDR3nt: TGTGCCAGCAGCTTTGGGATCTACTCCGACCCAGATACGCAGTATTTT
CDR3aa: CASSFGIYSDPDTQYF

d_gene: NA
v_gene: TRBV5-1
j_gene: TRBJ1-1
abundance: NA
CDR3nt: TGCGCCAGCAGCCGGGGGGAGTTGGGCACTGAAGCTTTCTTT
CDR3aa: CASSRGELGTEAFF

d_gene: NA
v_gene: TRBV9
j_gene: TRBJ2-3
abundance: few
CDR3nt: TGTGCCAGCAGTCCTAGGATGAACACAGATACGCAGTATTTT
CDR3aa: CASSPRMNTDTQYF

d_gene: TRBD2
v_gene: TRBV13
j_gene: TRBJ2-5
abundance: NA
CDR3nt: TGTGCCAGCAGCTTAGAGGTAGCGGGGGAGGTGGAGACCCAGTACTTC
CDR3aa: CASSLEVAGEVETQYF

d_gene: TRBD2
v_gene: TRBV5-6
j_gene: TRBJ2-2
abundance: NA
CDR3nt: TGTGCCAGCAGCTTTGGGACTAGCGGGGCCCACACCGGGGAGCTGTTTTTT
CDR3aa: CASSFGTSGAHTGELFF

d_gene: NA
v_gene: TRBV7-8
j_gene: TRBJ1-2
abundance: NA
CDR3nt: TGTGCCAGCAGCTTAATAAGGCAGGGAGGAGGCTACACCTTC
CDR3aa: CASSLIRQGGGYTF

d_gene: TRBD1
v_gene: TRBV5-1
j_gene: TRBJ1-4
abundance: NA
CDR3nt: TGCGCCAGCAGCTCCGGGACAGGGGATGAAAAACTGTTTTTT
CDR3aa: CASSSGTGDEKLFF

d_gene: TRBD1
v_gene: TRBV30
j_gene: TRBJ1-1
abundance: NA
CDR3nt: TGTGCCGGGGGACAGCTTCTGAACACTGAAGCTTTCTTT
CDR3aa: CAGGQLLNTEAFF

d_gene: NA
v_gene: TRBV5-6
j_gene: TRBJ2-7
abundance: NA
CDR3nt: TGTGCCAGCAGCTTGCCTAGCTCCCACGAGCAGTACTTC
CDR3aa: CASSLPSSHEQYF

d_gene: TRBD1
v_gene: TRBV7-2
j_gene: TRBJ2-1
abundance: NA
CDR3nt: TGTGCCAGCAGCTTCCGGACAGGCCTAACCTACAATGAGCAGTTCTTC
CDR3aa: CASSFRTGLTYNEQFF

d_gene: TRBD2
v_gene: TRBV20-1
j_gene: TRBJ2-7
abundance: NA
CDR3nt: TGCAGTGCTACGAGCGGGACCGAGCAGTACTTC
CDR3aa: CSATSGTEQYF

d_gene: TRBD2
v_gene: TRBV30
j_gene: TRBJ2-3
abundance: NA
CDR3nt: TGTGCCTGGAGGCAGGGACTAGCGGGAGGCGCAGATACGCAGTATTTT
CDR3aa: CAWRQGLAGGADTQYF

d_gene: NA
v_gene: TRBV6-6
j_gene: TRBJ2-3
abundance: NA
CDR3nt: TGTGCCAGCAGCGTTCAAGATACGCAGTATTTT
CDR3aa: CASSVQDTQYF

d_gene: NA
v_gene: TRBV7-6
j_gene: TRBJ2-2
abundance: NA
CDR3nt: TGTGCCAGCAGCTTACGGGGTGGTTCGAACACCGGGGAGCTGTTTTTT
CDR3aa: CASSLRGGSNTGELFF

d_gene: NA
v_gene: TRBV13
j_gene: TRBJ1-2
abundance: NA
CDR3nt: TGTGCCAGCAGCTTACGTGGACGGCTTAACTATGGCTACACCTTC
CDR3aa: CASSLRGRLNYGYTF

d_gene: NA
v_gene: TRBV6-6
j_gene: TRBJ2-4
abundance: NA
CDR3nt: TGTGCCAGCAGTTACACCCTTTACACCAAAAACATTCAGTACTTC
CDR3aa: CASSYTLYTKNIQYF

d_gene: TRBD1
v_gene: TRBV6-5
j_gene: TRBJ2-7
abundance: NA
CDR3nt: TGTGCCAGCAGTAACAGGGGTCTCGGTTACGAGCAGTACTTC
CDR3aa: CASSNRGLGYEQYF

d_gene: NA
v_gene: TRBV7-2
j_gene: TRBJ2-7
abundance: once
CDR3nt: TGTGCCAGCAGCCAATCCGCCGGGACTGCCTACGAGCAGTACTTC
CDR3aa: CASSQSAGTAYEQYF

d_gene: NA
v_gene: TRBV12-5
j_gene: TRBJ2-3
abundance: NA
CDR3nt: TGTGCTAGTGGTTTGGGGCCAAACACAGATACGCAGTATTTT
CDR3aa: CASGLGPNTDTQYF

d_gene: TRBD2
v_gene: TRBV11-1
j_gene: TRBJ2-7
abundance: NA
CDR3nt: TGTGCCAGCAGCAGAGCGGGGGGGCGATCCGAGCAGTACTTC
CDR3aa: CASSRAGGRSEQYF

d_gene: NA
v_gene: TRBV6-5
j_gene: TRBJ2-3
abundance: few
CDR3nt: TGTGCCAGCAGCCGCGGGACCCCTAGCACAGATACGCAGTATTTT
CDR3aa: CASSRGTPSTDTQYF

d_gene: NA
v_gene: TRBV4-2
j_gene: TRBJ1-3
abundance: NA
CDR3nt: TGTGCCAGCAGCCAAGATGATTGGCGGGGCCTCTCTGGAAACACCATATATTTT
CDR3aa: CASSQDDWRGLSGNTIYF

d_gene: TRBD1
v_gene: TRBV5-1
j_gene: TRBJ2-7
abundance: NA
CDR3nt: TGCGCCAGCAGCCTTCAGACAGGGACCTACGAGCAGTACTTC
CDR3aa: CASSLQTGTYEQYF

d_gene: NA
v_gene: TRBV19
j_gene: TRBJ2-2
abundance: NA
CDR3nt: TGTGCCAGTAGGATCGACGGGGAGCTGTTTTTT
CDR3aa: CASRIDGELFF

d_gene: NA
v_gene: TRBV5-6
j_gene: TRBJ1-2
abundance: few
CDR3nt: TGTGCCAGCAGGTTTGGGAATAACTATGGCTACACCTTC
CDR3aa: CASRFGNNYGYTF

d_gene: NA
v_gene: TRBV11-1
j_gene: TRBJ2-7
abundance: NA
CDR3nt: TGTGCCAGCAGCTTAGGATCGTCCTACGAGCAGTACTTC
CDR3aa: CASSLGSSYEQYF

d_gene: NA
v_gene: TRBV3-1/TRBV3-2
j_gene: TRBJ2-2
abundance: many
CDR3nt: TGTGCCAGCAGCCTCAAATACGGGGGCGACACCGGGGAGCTGTTTTTT
CDR3aa: CASSLKYGGDTGELFF

d_gene: NA
v_gene: TRBV7-8
j_gene: TRBJ1-1
abundance: few
CDR3nt: TGTGCCAGCAGTAAGGGGTTATCGGACACTGAAGCTTTCTTT
CDR3aa: CASSKGLSDTEAFF

d_gene: NA
v_gene: TRBV6-5
j_gene: TRBJ2-7
abundance: few
CDR3nt: TGTGCCAGCAGTAGAGCAGCTTCCTACGAGCAGTACTTC
CDR3aa: CASSRAASYEQYF

d_gene: NA
v_gene: TRBV6-5
j_gene: TRBJ1-2
abundance: NA
CDR3nt: TGTGCCAGCAGTTACGGTTCTGGCAGGGCCTATGGCTACACCTTC
CDR3aa: CASSYGSGRAYGYTF

d_gene: TRBD2
v_gene: TRBV14
j_gene: TRBJ2-1
abundance: NA
CDR3nt: TGTGCCAGCAGAATAGCGGGAGGGGGTGAGCAGTTCTTC
CDR3aa: CASRIAGGGEQFF

d_gene: NA
v_gene: TRBV7-8
j_gene: TRBJ2-4
abundance: NA
CDR3nt: TGTGCCAGCAGCTTAATCGGGGGCTATGGCAAAAACATTCAGTACTTC
CDR3aa: CASSLIGGYGKNIQYF

d_gene: NA
v_gene: TRBV27
j_gene: TRBJ1-4
abundance: NA
CDR3nt: TGTGCCAGCAGTTTGATGGGCACAACTAATGAAAAACTGTTTTTT
CDR3aa: CASSLMGTTNEKLFF

d_gene: TRBD1
v_gene: TRBV2
j_gene: TRBJ2-5
abundance: NA
CDR3nt: TGTGCCAGCAATGAACAGGGGAGCCAAGAGACCCAGTACTTC
CDR3aa: CASNEQGSQETQYF

d_gene: NA
v_gene: TRBV3-1/TRBV3-2
j_gene: TRBJ1-3
abundance: NA
CDR3nt: TGTGCCAGCAGCCGAGGGGCCGGAAACACCATATATTTT
CDR3aa: CASSRGAGNTIYF

d_gene: NA
v_gene: TRBV2
j_gene: TRBJ1-1
abundance: NA
CDR3nt: TGTGCCAGTTCGGCCGTGGGGTTGACTGAAGCTTTCTTT
CDR3aa: CASSAVGLTEAFF

d_gene: TRBD2
v_gene: TRBV4-3
j_gene: TRBJ2-4
abundance: NA
CDR3nt: TGCGCCAGCAGCCAAGTTAGCGGGAGGGCCAGGGCCAAAAACATTCAGTACTTC
CDR3aa: CASSQVSGRARAKNIQYF

d_gene: NA
v_gene: TRBV5-6
j_gene: TRBJ1-3
abundance: NA
CDR3nt: TGTGCCAGCAGCTTGGTTGCGGGGGTCGTTGGAAACACCATATATTTT
CDR3aa: CASSLVAGVVGNTIYF

d_gene: NA
v_gene: TRBV27
j_gene: TRBJ1-4
abundance: NA
CDR3nt: TGTGCCAGCAGTTTACAAGGAAGAAATGAAAAACTGTTTTTT
CDR3aa: CASSLQGRNEKLFF